This T cell receptor (beta chain) was documented in a study of CD8 T cells in Susac syndrome. V gave up 4 bases and J gave up 6 bases; unmatched junction bases: 5. This CDR3 spans 13 amino acids. The germline gives CDR1 SGHRS, CDR2 YFSETQ. Reverse transcription of roughly 0.5 to 1 ug RNA was carried out with random hexamers. TCRdb reprocessed the immunoSEQ multiplex PCR reads via MiXCR and lists one record per CDR3 protein. The sample has 140,000 to 150,000 distinct CDR3 sequences, around 96% seen once. TCR beta sequences were obtained from blood CD8+ and CD4+ T cells. Negative isolation was applied to CD8+ and CD4+ T cells, and FACS enrichment was applied to TEMRA cells.

The receptor's source is a human donor with multiple sclerosis. V gene TRBV5-1 combines with J gene TRBJ2-7, with 9 bases identical to TRBD1. The sample was CD4+ T cells from PBMCs. Here the CDR3 DNA reads TGCGCCAGCAGCCCCGGGACAGGGCTCGAGCAGTACTTC. Translating gives CASSPGTGLEQYF.